One and the same sample provided the 29 T cell receptor beta chains below, sequenced in a study of shared clonotypes between healthy human individuals. Profiling relied on immunoSEQ multiplex PCR, and the TCRdb table lists in-frame clones only, not all of them. The sample contains hundreds of thousands of clones, 85% to 95% of which appear only once. Positively selected for CCR7, the CD45RO-negative cells used as naive CD8 cells excluded terminally differentiated effector memory CD45RA+ cells. Sequencing was performed on naive CD8+ T cells sorted from blood. The receptors come from a woman aged 30 to 39 in good health.

The rearrangement uses TRBV9 and TRBJ2-7; TRBD1 might be the D (6 bases). Per the germline V gene, CDR1 is SGDLS and CDR2 is YYNGEE. The CDR3 is made up of 14 amino acids. Deletions cut 3 bases from V and 0 bases from J, with 10 bases between. The CDR3 sequence: CASSAPGHSYEQYF. The CDR3 DNA reads TGTGCCAGCAGCGCGCCGGGACACTCCTACGAGCAGTACTTC.

The chain links TRBV2 to TRBJ2-7; D possibly corresponds to TRBD2 (7 bases). CDR1 is SNHLY, CDR2 FYNNEI, per germline. The V and J ends lost 7 bases and 2 bases respectively, with 21 bases between them. CDR3 size: 16 residues. The CDR3 sequence: CASTEGDYPFTYEQYF. Written as DNA, the CDR3 is TGTGCCAGCACCGAGGGGGACTATCCATTCACCTACGAGCAGTACTTC. Supplemented by reference TRBV2 and TRBJ2-7, the full variable domain reads EPEVTQTPSHQVTQMGQEVILRCVPISNHLYFYWYRQILGQKVEFLVSFYNNEISEKSEIFDDQFSVERPDGSNFTLKIRSTKLEDSAMYFCASTEGDYPFTYEQYFGPGTRLTVT.

The rearrangement links TRBV11-2 to TRBJ2-1, with TRBD2 identical over 10 bases. This CDR3 is built from 18 residues. The V gene end was trimmed by 4 bases and the J gene end by 0 bases; junction bases not matched to a gene: 9. Germline CDR1 reads SGHAT; CDR2 reads FQNNGV. The CDR3 region is CASSSQLAGRLSYNEQFF. Here the CDR3 DNA reads TGTGCCAGCAGCTCACAACTAGCGGGACGTCTCTCCTACAATGAGCAGTTCTTC.

The chain links TRBV28 to TRBJ2-5; perhaps TRBD2 as D (6 bases). CDR3 size: 13 residues. V lost 2 bases to trimming and J lost 4 bases, with 8 bases between them. In germline, CDR1 is MDHEN, CDR2 SYDVKM. CDR3 DNA: TGTGCCAGCAGTTTAGGGGGGAGAGAGACCCAGTACTTC. Its translation is CASSLGGRETQYF.

The V and J genes are TRBV10-2 and TRBJ2-1, with TRBD2 identical over 8 bases. The CDR3 has 13 amino acids. Germline lookup yields CDR1 WSHSY and CDR2 SAAADI. With 8 bases clipped from V and 7 bases from J, the junction kept 7 bases outside the gene matches. In nucleotides, the CDR3 is TGCGCCAGCCGTAGCGGGGCGGGGAATGAGCAGTTCTTC. It is translated as CASRSGAGNEQFF.

Concerning this clone itself: Other DNA sequences in the sample encode the same CDR3. This chain joins TRBV27 and TRBJ2-5; D is perhaps TRBD2 (5 bases). Per the germline V gene, CDR1 is MNHEY and CDR2 is SMNVEV (reference sequence). This CDR3 region has 15 residues. Trimming took 0 bases from V and 1 from J, leaving 9 bases between them. The CDR3 sequence is CASSLSSGSQETQYF. The CDR3 coding sequence is TGTGCCAGCAGTTTATCGTCGGGGAGCCAAGAGACCCAGTACTTC.

The chain carries TRBV28 and TRBJ2-4, with D uncertain. CDR3 length: 14 residues. The V gene lost 5 bases and the J gene lost 1 base, with 9 bases spanning the gap. The V gene's germline CDR1 is MDHEN and CDR2 SYDVKM. CDR3 sequence: CASSALRAKNIQYF. CDR3 in DNA: TGTGCCAGCAGTGCCCTACGGGCCAAAAACATTCAGTACTTC. Together with reference TRBV28 and TRBJ2-4, the CDR3 gives the full variable domain: DVKVTQSSRYLVKRTGEKVFLECVQDMDHENMFWYRQDPGLGLRLIYFSYDVKMKEKGDIPEGYSVSREKKERFSLILESASTNQTSMYLCASSALRAKNIQYFGAGTRLSVL.

This chain joins TRBV25-1 and TRBJ2-1; 9 bases match TRBD1. The ends lost 2 bases at V and 3 bases at J; junction bases unmatched: 8. Germline V gene data show CDR1 as MGHDK and CDR2 as SYGVNS. The CDR3 totals 17 residues. CDR3 bases: TGTGCCAGCAGTGAAGGGGTCCGGGACAGGGTCTACAATGAGCAGTTCTTC. This sequence encodes CASSEGVRDRVYNEQFF.

This clone was picked up one time. The CDR3 DNA sequence: TGTGCCAGCAGCTTAGCAATCTGGCAGGGGGCAGAGACCCAGTACTTC. Encoded protein: CASSLAIWQGAETQYF. V and J are TRBV7-2 and TRBJ2-5; 8 bases fit TRBD1. Germline lookup yields CDR1 SGHTA and CDR2 FQGNSA. J was trimmed by 4 bases and V by 0 bases; bases with no gene match: 7. The CDR3 has 16 amino acids.

CDR3 sequence: CATSGWTGTDEQFF. In nucleotides, the CDR3 is TGTGCCACCAGCGGTTGGACAGGGACGGATGAGCAGTTCTTC. The chain joins TRBV15 to TRBJ2-1, with 8 bases lining up with TRBD1. J lost 8 bases, V lost 5 bases, and 8 bases had no gene match. This CDR3 region has 14 residues. Germline loops: CDR1 LNHNV, CDR2 YYDKDF (reference sequence).

The chain carries TRBV28 and TRBJ1-1, with a possible D match to TRBD1 (5 bases). The CDR3 totals 11 residues. Trimming cost V 5 bases and J 6 bases, with 7 bases left between them. Germline CDR1 and CDR2: MDHEN and SYDVKM. The CDR3 region has the DNA TGTGCCAGCAGTCCGACAGCTGAAGCTTTCTTT. Its translation: CASSPTAEAFF.

The chain links TRBV28 to TRBJ2-7; D is tentatively TRBD1 or TRBD2 (6 bases each). The V end lost 3 bases, the J end lost 0 bases, and 18 bases lay between the germline ends. Germline V gene data show CDR1 as MDHEN and CDR2 as SYDVKM. This CDR3 spans 17 amino acids. The CDR3 sequence: CASSLATRGGNSYEQYF. The DNA of the CDR3 is TGTGCCAGCAGTTTGGCGACCAGGGGCGGGAACTCCTACGAGCAGTACTTC. The entire variable domain, with the rest obtained from reference TRBV28 and TRBJ2-7, is as follows: DVKVTQSSRYLVKRTGEKVFLECVQDMDHENMFWYRQDPGLGLRLIYFSYDVKMKEKGDIPEGYSVSREKKERFSLILESASTNQTSMYLCASSLATRGGNSYEQYFGPGTRLTVT.

This sequence joins TRBV10-3 and TRBJ1-1; D is ambiguous. The ends were cut back, 2 bases at V and 5 bases at J, with 12 bases in the middle. The CDR3 sequence is 14 residues long. Germline CDR1 is ENHRY and CDR2 is SYGVKD. CDR3 DNA sequence: TGTGCCATCAGTGAGCCCCGAGGGCGAACTGAAGCTTTCTTT. Translation: CAISEPRGRTEAFF.

The chain employs TRBV7-9 and TRBJ2-5; TRBD1 matches 8 bases. The ends lost 2 bases at V and 4 bases at J; junction bases unmatched: 9. Germline CDR1 is SEHNR and CDR2 is FQNEAQ (reference sequence). The CDR3 totals 16 residues. CDR3: CASSLREDRGGETQYF. The CDR3 DNA follows: TGTGCCAGCAGCTTAAGGGAAGACAGGGGAGGAGAGACCCAGTACTTC.

The chain carries TRBV27 and TRBJ2-7; 8 bases are a match to TRBD1. The germline V gene encodes CDR1 MNHEY and CDR2 SMNVEV (reference sequence). Germline trimming cut 6 bases from V and 0 bases from J; bases unmatched to any gene: 10. CDR3 size: 16 residues. CDR3 loop: CASSPLDRASSYEQYF. The CDR3 coding sequence is TGTGCCAGCAGCCCTCTGGACAGGGCGAGCTCCTACGAGCAGTACTTC.

The chain employs TRBV14 and TRBJ1-1, with 8 bases lining up with TRBD1. In germline, CDR1 is SGHDN, CDR2 FVKESK. The CDR3 runs 14 residues. V lost 4 bases, J lost 5 bases, and 6 bases stayed unmatched. CDR3 sequence reads: CASSPQGAYTEAFF. CDR3 bases: TGTGCCAGCAGCCCCCAGGGGGCGTATACTGAAGCTTTCTTT.

The chain uses TRBV20-1 and TRBJ2-2; D is undetermined. The V and J ends lost 5 bases and 5 bases respectively, with 6 bases between them. CDR3 size: 11 residues. Germline CDR1 DFQATT, CDR2 SNEGSKA (reference sequence). CDR3 bases: TGCAGTGCTTGGGTTACCGGGGAGCTGTTTTTT. This sequence encodes CSAWVTGELFF.

This rearrangement joins TRBV5-4 to TRBJ2-3; the D is unclear. This CDR3 comprises 12 residues. Trimming cost V 4 bases and J 6 bases, with 9 bases left between them. The germline gives CDR1 SGHNT, CDR2 YYREEE (reference sequence). The CDR3 spells CASSVGSDTQYF. The CDR3 coding sequence is TGTGCCAGCAGCGTCGGGTCGGATACGCAGTATTTT.

V and J are TRBV4-1 and TRBJ2-1, with D unclear. Germline CDR1 MGHRA, CDR2 YSYEKL. The V and J ends lost 1 base and 9 bases respectively, with 13 bases between them. The CDR3 is 14 residues long. The CDR3 is CASSQAVGAGEQFF. The CDR3 DNA follows: TGCGCCAGCAGCCAAGCTGTGGGTGCAGGTGAGCAGTTCTTC.

The chain couples TRBV25-1 to TRBJ2-7; D gene ambiguous. Trimming shortened V by 6 bases and J by 0 bases, and 12 bases separated the two germline ends. Germline assignment: CDR1 MGHDK and CDR2 SYGVNS. The CDR3 is 14 amino acids. The chain's CDR3 is CASRAVANSYEQYF. The CDR3, as DNA: TGTGCCAGCAGAGCTGTCGCGAACTCCTACGAGCAGTACTTC.

The V call is TRBV28, the J call TRBJ2-1, with 7 positions matching TRBD2. This CDR3 has 15 residues. V gave up 6 bases and J gave up 5 bases; unmatched junction bases: 10. CDR1 and CDR2 from the germline V gene are MDHEN and SYDVKM. This CDR3 reads CASSRGVASDNEQFF. CDR3 DNA sequence: TGTGCCAGCAGCCGGGGGGTAGCGTCTGACAATGAGCAGTTCTTC.

This chain joins TRBV16 and TRBJ2-1, with a tentative D call TRBD1 (5 bases). Trimming cost V 4 bases and J 1 base, with 17 bases left between them. The CDR3 sequence is 17 residues long. Germline lookup yields CDR1 KGHSY and CDR2 FQNENV. The CDR3 DNA reads TGTGCCAGCAGCCCCACCCCGCACAGGCTATCCTACAATGAGCAGTTCTTC. Its translation is CASSPTPHRLSYNEQFF.

This sequence joins TRBV28 and TRBJ2-7; maybe TRBD1 (5 bases). Trimming left V 5 bases short and J 3 bases short, with 14 bases between. Germline V gene sequence: CDR1 MDHEN, CDR2 SYDVKM. The CDR3 sequence is 14 residues long. CDR3 coding DNA: TGTGCCAGCAGTATAACCGGAGACAGCTACGAGCAGTACTTC. This gives the protein CASSITGDSYEQYF.

J is TRBJ1-5 and V is TRBV15, with 8 bases that match TRBD1. The CDR3 is 13 residues long. Losses at the gene ends were 4 bases for V and 5 bases for J; bases not matched to a gene: 1. CDR1 is LNHNV, CDR2 YYDKDF, per germline (reference sequence). The CDR3 region has the DNA TGTGCCACCAGCAACAGGGGGGATCAGCCCCAGCATTTT. Its protein product is CATSNRGDQPQHF.

CDR3 in amino acids: CASSSGWGGETQYF. CDR3 DNA: TGTGCCAGCAGCTCCGGGTGGGGAGGGGAGACCCAGTACTTC. The chain links TRBV5-6 to TRBJ2-5, with 7 bases that match TRBD2. The CDR3 spans 14 residues. Germline-derived CDR1 and CDR2 are SGHDT and YYEEEE. The trim removed 3 bases at V and 5 bases at J, leaving 7 bases unmatched.

In nucleotides, the CDR3 is TGTGCCAGCAGCTCAAGGGAACCTAAGGACAGTCTCAATCAGCCCCAGCATTTT. Protein product: CASSSREPKDSLNQPQHF. The chain couples TRBV7-8 to TRBJ1-5; possible D gene TRBD1, 6 bases. With 4 bases removed from V and 3 bases from J, the gap between germline ends came to 22 bases. The CDR3 covers 18 residues. Germline CDR1 is SGHVS and CDR2 is FQNEAQ.

The J gene is TRBJ2-5, the V gene TRBV2; a weak D match, TRBD1 (5 bases). The CDR3 spans 13 residues. The V end lost 3 bases, the J end lost 3 bases, and 8 bases lay between the germline ends. In germline, CDR1 is SNHLY, CDR2 FYNNEI. The CDR3 here is CASSDHRKETQYF. The CDR3 nucleotides read TGTGCCAGCAGTGACCACAGGAAAGAGACCCAGTACTTC. The full variable domain, completed using reference TRBV2 and TRBJ2-5, is EPEVTQTPSHQVTQMGQEVILRCVPISNHLYFYWYRQILGQKVEFLVSFYNNEISEKSEIFDDQFSVERPDGSNFTLKIRSTKLEDSAMYFCASSDHRKETQYFGPGTRLLVL.

The V gene is TRBV5-4, the J gene TRBJ2-7, with D unresolved. V was cut by 2 bases and J by 6 bases, with 9 bases left in between. The CDR3 sequence is 12 residues long. Germline assignment: CDR1 SGHNT and CDR2 YYREEE (reference sequence). In DNA form, the CDR3 reads TGTGCCAGCAGCTTTGGAGTTTCCGAGCAGTACTTC. Its protein is CASSFGVSEQYF.

The chain links TRBV5-6 to TRBJ1-1; a weak D match, TRBD1 (6 bases). Germline CDR1 SGHDT, CDR2 YYEEEE. V was pared by 1 base and J by 0 bases, with 7 bases between. The CDR3 covers 14 residues. The chain's CDR3 is CASSLTGMNTEAFF. The CDR3 DNA sequence: TGTGCCAGCAGCTTGACAGGGATGAACACTGAAGCTTTCTTT.